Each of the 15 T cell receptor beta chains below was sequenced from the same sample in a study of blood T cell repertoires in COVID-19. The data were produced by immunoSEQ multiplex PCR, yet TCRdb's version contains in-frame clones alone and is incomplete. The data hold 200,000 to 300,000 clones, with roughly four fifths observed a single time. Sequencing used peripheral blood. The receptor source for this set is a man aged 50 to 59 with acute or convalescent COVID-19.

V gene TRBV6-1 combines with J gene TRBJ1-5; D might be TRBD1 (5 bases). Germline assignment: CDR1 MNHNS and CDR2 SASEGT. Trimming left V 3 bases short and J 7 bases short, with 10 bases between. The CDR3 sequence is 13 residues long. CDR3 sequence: CASSEQGGQPQHF. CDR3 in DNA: TGTGCCAGCAGTGAGCAGGGCGGCCAGCCCCAGCATTTT.

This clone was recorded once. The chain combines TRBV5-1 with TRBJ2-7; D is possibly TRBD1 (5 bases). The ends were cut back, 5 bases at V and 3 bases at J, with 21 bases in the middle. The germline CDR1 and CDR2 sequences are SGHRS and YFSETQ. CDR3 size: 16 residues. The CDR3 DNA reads TGCGCCAGCAGGGAATTTCGGAACAAGGGGAACTACGAGCAGTACTTC. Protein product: CASREFRNKGNYEQYF.

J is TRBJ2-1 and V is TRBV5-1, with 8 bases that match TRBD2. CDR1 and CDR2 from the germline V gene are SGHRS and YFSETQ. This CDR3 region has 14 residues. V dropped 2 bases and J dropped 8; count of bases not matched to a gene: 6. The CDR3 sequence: CASSLAETSDEQFF. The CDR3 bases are TGCGCCAGCAGCTTAGCCGAGACTAGCGATGAGCAGTTCTTC.

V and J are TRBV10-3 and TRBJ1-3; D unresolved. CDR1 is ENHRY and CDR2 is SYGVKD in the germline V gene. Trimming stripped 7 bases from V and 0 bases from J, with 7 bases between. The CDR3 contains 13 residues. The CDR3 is CAITGFSGNTIYF. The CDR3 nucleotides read TGTGCCATCACGGGGTTCTCTGGAAACACCATATATTTT.

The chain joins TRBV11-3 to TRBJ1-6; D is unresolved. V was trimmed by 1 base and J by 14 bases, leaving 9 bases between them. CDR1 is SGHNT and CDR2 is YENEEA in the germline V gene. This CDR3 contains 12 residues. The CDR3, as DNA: TGTGCCAGCAGCTTAGTACCGAGGGCCCTCCACTTT. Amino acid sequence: CASSLVPRALHF. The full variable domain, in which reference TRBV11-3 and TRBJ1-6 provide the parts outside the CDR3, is EAGVVQSPRYKIIEKKQPVAFWCNPISGHNTLYWYLQNLGQGPELLIRYENEEAVDDSQLPKDRFSAERLKGVDSTLKIQPAELGDSAVYLCASSLVPRALHFGNGTRLTVT.

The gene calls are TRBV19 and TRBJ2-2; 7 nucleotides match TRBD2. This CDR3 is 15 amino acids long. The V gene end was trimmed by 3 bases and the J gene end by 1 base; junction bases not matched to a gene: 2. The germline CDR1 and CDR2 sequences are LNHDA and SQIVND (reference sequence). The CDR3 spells CASSIGTMNTGELFF. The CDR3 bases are TGTGCCAGTAGTATCGGGACTATGAACACCGGGGAGCTGTTTTTT.

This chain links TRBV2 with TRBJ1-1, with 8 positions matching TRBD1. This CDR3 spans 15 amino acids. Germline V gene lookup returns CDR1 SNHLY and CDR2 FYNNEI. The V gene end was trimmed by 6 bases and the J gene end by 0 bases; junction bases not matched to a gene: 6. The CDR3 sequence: CASRSWDRLNTEAFF. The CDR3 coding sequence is TGTGCCAGCAGAAGCTGGGACAGGCTGAACACTGAAGCTTTCTTT.

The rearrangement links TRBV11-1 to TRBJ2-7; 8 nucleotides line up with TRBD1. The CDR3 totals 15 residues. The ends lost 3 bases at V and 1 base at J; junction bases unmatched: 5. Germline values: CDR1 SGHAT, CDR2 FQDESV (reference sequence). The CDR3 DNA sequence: TGTGCCAGCAGCTTCACCGGGACAGGATCCTACGAGCAGTACTTC. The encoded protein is CASSFTGTGSYEQYF.

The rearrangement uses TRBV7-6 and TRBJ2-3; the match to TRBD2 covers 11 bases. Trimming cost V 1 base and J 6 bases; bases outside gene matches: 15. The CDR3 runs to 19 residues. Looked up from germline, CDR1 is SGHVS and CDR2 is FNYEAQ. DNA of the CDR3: TGTGCCAGCAGCTTAGGACTAGCGGGGATGACGGGCCTTAGGGATACGCAGTATTTT. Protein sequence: CASSLGLAGMTGLRDTQYF.

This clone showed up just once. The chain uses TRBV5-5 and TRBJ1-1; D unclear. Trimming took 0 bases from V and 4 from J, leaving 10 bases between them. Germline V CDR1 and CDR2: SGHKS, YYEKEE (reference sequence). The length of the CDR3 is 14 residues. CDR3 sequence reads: CASSLAGGSTEAFF. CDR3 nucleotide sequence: TGTGCCAGCAGCTTGGCCGGAGGGAGCACTGAAGCTTTCTTT. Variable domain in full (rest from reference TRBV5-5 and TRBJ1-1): DAGVTQSPTHLIKTRGQQVTLRCSPISGHKSVSWYQQVLGQGPQFIFQYYEKEERGRGNFPDRFSARQFPNYSSELNVNALLLGDSALYLCASSLAGGSTEAFFGQGTRLTVV.

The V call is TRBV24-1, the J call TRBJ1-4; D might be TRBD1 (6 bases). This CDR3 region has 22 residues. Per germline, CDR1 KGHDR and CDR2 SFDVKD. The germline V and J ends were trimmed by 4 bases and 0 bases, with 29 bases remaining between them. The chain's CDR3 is CATSDHLGAAAIRLSTNEKLFF. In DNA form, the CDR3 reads TGTGCCACCAGTGACCATTTGGGGGCTGCGGCAATAAGGCTTTCAACTAATGAAAAACTGTTTTTT.

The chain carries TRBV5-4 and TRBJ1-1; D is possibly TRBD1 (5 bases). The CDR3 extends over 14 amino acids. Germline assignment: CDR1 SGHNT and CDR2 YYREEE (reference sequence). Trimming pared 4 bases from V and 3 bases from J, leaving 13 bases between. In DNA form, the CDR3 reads TGTGCCAGCAGCCTGGCAGGGTTTCACACTGAAGCTTTCTTT. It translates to CASSLAGFHTEAFF.

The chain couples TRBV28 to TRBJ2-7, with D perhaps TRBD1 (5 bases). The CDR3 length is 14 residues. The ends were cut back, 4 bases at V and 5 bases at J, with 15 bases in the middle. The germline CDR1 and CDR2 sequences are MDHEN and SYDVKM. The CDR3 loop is CASSSTGVTDEQYF. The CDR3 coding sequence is TGTGCCAGCAGTTCAACAGGTGTCACGGACGAGCAGTACTTC.

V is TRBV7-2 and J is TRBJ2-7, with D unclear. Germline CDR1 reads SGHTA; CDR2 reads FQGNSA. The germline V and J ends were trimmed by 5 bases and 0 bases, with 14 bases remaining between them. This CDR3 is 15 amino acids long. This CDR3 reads CASSLSYVSSYEQYF. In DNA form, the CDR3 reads TGTGCCAGCAGCCTATCCTACGTAAGCTCCTACGAGCAGTACTTC.

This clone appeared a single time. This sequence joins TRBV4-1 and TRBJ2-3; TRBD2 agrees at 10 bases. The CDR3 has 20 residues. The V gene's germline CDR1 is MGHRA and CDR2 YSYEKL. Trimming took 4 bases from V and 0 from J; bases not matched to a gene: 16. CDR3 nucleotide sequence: TGCGCCAGCAGCCGGGAAGGGGCACTAGCGGGATGGTGGAGCACAGATACGCAGTATTTT. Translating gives CASSREGALAGWWSTDTQYF.